These 3 T cell receptor beta chains were sequenced from one sample in a study of T cell responses to AZD1222 COVID-19 vaccine. Libraries were prepared by immunoSEQ multiplex PCR; TCRdb keeps only in-frame clonotypes and omits some of them. Among approximately 190,000 clones listed, more than 75% were seen once. Source: peripheral blood, taken on day 0 of AZD1222 vaccination. All receptors come from an adult in good health.

This chain joins TRBV19 and TRBJ2-1; a possible D gene is TRBD1 (5 bases). CDR1 and CDR2 (germline): LNHDA, SQIVND (reference sequence). With 7 bases removed from V and 2 bases from J, the gap between germline ends came to 15 bases. This CDR3 spans 15 amino acids. The CDR3 region is CASTPSGQTYNEQFF. DNA of the CDR3: TGTGCCAGTACCCCGTCAGGGCAGACCTACAATGAGCAGTTCTTC.

A word on this clone: The final CDR3 position lacks the conserved phenylalanine or tryptophan, pointing to a likely read error. The DNA is omitted, as the CDR3 cannot be located on it reliably, and the CDR3 follows TCRdb's listing. The chain uses TRBV9 and TRBJ1-4. Germline CDR1 SGDLS, CDR2 YYNGEE. Both ends counted, the CDR3 spans 13 residues. CDR3 sequence: CASSVDEHCGETV.

The J gene is TRBJ2-7, the V gene TRBV19; 7 positions match TRBD1. CDR3 length: 15 residues. Germline V CDR1 and CDR2: LNHDA, SQIVND (reference sequence). Germline trimming cut 3 bases from V and 1 base from J; bases unmatched to any gene: 6. CDR3 protein: CASSILQGPSYEQYF. The CDR3 DNA follows: TGTGCCAGTAGTATTCTACAGGGGCCGTCCTACGAGCAGTACTTC.